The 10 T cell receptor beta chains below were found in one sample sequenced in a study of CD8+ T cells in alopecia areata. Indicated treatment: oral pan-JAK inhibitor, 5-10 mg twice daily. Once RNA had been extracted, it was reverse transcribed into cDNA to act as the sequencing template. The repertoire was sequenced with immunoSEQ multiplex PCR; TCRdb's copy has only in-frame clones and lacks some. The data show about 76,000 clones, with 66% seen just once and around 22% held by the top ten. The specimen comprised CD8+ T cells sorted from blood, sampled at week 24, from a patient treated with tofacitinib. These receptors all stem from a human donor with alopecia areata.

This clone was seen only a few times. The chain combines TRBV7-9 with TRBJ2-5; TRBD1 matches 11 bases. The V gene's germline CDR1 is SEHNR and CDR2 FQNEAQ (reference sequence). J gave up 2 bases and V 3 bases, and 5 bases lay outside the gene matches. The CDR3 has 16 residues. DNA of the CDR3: TGTGCCAGCAGCTTGGTCGGACAGGGGGCACAAGAGACCCAGTACTTC. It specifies CASSLVGQGAQETQYF.

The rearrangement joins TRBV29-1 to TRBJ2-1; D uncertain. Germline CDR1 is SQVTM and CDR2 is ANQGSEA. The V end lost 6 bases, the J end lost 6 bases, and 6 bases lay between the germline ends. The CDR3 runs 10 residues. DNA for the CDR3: TGCAGCGTCCCGGGCAATGAGCAGTTCTTC. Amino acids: CSVPGNEQFF.

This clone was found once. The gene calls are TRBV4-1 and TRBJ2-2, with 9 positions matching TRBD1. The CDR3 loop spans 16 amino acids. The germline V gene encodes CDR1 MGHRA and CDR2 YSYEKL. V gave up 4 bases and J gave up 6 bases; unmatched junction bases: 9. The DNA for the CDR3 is TGCGCCAGCAGCCCTAATACGGGACAGGGACCCGGGGAGCTGTTTTTT. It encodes CASSPNTGQGPGELFF.

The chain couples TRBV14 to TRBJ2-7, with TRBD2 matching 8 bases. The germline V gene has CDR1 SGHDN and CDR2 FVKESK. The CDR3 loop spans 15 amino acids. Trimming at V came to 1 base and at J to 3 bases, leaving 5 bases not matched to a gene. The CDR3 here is CASSQAGLGDYEQYF. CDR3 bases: TGTGCCAGCAGCCAAGCGGGACTAGGAGACTACGAGCAGTACTTC.

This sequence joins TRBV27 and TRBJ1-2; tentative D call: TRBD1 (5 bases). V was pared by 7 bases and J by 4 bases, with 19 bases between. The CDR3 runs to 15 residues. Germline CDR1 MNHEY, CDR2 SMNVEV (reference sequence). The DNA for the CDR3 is TGTGCCAGCACCTCCCTTTGGCGGGACTTCTATGGCTACACCTTC. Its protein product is CASTSLWRDFYGYTF.

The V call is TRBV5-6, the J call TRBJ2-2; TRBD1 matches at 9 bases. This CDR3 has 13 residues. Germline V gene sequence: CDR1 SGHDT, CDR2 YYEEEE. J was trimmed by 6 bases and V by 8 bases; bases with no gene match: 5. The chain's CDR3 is CASGQGRAGELFF. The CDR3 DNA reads TGTGCCAGTGGACAGGGGAGGGCCGGGGAGCTGTTTTTT.

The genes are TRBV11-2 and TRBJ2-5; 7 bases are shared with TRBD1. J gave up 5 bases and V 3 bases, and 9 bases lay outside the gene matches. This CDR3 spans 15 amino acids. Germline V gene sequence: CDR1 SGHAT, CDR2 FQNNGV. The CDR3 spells CASSLGRGWFETQYF. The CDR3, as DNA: TGTGCCAGCAGCTTGGGCAGGGGGTGGTTTGAGACCCAGTACTTC. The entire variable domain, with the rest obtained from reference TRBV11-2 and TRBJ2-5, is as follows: EAGVAQSPRYKIIEKRQSVAFWCNPISGHATLYWYQQILGQGPKLLIQFQNNGVVDDSQLPKDRFSAERLKGVDSTLKIQPAKLEDSAVYLCASSLGRGWFETQYFGPGTRLLVL.

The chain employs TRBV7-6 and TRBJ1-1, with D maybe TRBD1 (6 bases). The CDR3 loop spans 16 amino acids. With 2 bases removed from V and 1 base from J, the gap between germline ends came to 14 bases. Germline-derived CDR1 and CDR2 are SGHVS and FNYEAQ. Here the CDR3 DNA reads TGTGCCAGCAGCTTACTCATAGGGGACACGAACACTGAAGCTTTCTTT. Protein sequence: CASSLLIGDTNTEAFF.

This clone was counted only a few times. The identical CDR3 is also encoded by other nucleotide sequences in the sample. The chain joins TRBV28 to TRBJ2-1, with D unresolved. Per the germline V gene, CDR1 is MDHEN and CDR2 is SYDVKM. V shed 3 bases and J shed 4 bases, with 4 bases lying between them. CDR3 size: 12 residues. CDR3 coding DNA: TGTGCCAGCAGTTTCGGTTACAATGAGCAGTTCTTC. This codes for CASSFGYNEQFF.

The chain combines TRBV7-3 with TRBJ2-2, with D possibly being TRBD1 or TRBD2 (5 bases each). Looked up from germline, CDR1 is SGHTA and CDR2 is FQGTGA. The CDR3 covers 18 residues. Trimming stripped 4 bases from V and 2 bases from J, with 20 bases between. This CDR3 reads CASSSPGRGQENTGELFF. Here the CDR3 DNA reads TGTGCCAGCAGCTCACCGGGACGCGGGCAGGAAAACACCGGGGAGCTGTTTTTT.